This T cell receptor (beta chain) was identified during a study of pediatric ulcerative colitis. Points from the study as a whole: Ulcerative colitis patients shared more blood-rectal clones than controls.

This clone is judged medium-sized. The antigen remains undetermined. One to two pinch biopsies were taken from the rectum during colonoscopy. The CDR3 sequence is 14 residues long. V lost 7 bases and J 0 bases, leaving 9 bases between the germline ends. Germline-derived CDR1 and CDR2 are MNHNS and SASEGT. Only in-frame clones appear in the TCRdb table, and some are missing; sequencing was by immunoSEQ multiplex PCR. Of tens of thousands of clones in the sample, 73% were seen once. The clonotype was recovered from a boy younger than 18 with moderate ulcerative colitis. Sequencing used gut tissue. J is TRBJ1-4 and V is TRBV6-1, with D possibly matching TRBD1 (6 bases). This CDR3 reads CASTRGSTNEKLFF. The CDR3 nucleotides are TGTGCCAGCACCAGGGGTTCAACTAATGAAAAACTGTTTTTT.